The rows below give T cell receptor beta chains drawn from one sample of a study of T cell responses to AZD1222 COVID-19 vaccine. Here immunoSEQ multiplex PCR was the method, and the copy in TCRdb shows in-frame clones only, minus some. The sample includes under 150,000 clones, 88% of them seen just once. The specimen was peripheral blood, collected on day 0 of AZD1222 vaccination. The receptors stem from an adult in good health. The CDR3 runs from the conserved cysteine through the conserved F or W. Each record gives: CDR3 DNA, CDR3 protein, J gene, V gene, clone size, D gene. The D gene is left open where the match is weak. Only some rows state a clone size, as once, few, many or a class for expanded clones.

TGCGCCAGCAGCCTCGGGCATTTAGGTGCTAACTATGGCTACACCTTC	CASSLGHLGANYGYTF	TRBJ1-2	TRBV5-1	-	-
TGTGCCAGCAGCCGAGACAGCCCCAAAGGCGGTGGGGCTTTCTTT	CASSRDSPKGGGAFF	TRBJ1-1	TRBV7-8	-	-
TGTGCCAGCAGTTTATCCCGGTTCGCTGAAGCTTTCTTT	CASSLSRFAEAFF	TRBJ1-1	TRBV27	-	-
TGTGCCAGCAGCCAATCACCGGGACAGGGTATCAATCAGCCCCAGCATTTT	CASSQSPGQGINQPQHF	TRBJ1-5	TRBV16	-	TRBD1
TGTGCCAGCAGCAAAGGCCGCACGAACACCGGGGAGCTGTTTTTT	CASSKGRTNTGELFF	TRBJ2-2	TRBV21-1	-	-
TGTGCCAGCAGCGTAGCTACAGGGTTTCGTGAAAAACTGTTTTTT	CASSVATGFREKLFF	TRBJ1-4	TRBV9	-	-
TGTGCCAGCAGCCCCCCCGGTACTTCGGGCGCAGATACGCAGTATTTT	CASSPPGTSGADTQYF	TRBJ2-3	TRBV4-2	-	-
TGTGCCTGGAGTGTTGTCACAGAGCAGTACTTC	CAWSVVTEQYF	TRBJ2-7	TRBV30	once	-
TGTGCCAGCAGTTTGGCCGGGACAGGGGCATACGAGCAGTACTTC	CASSLAGTGAYEQYF	TRBJ2-7	TRBV28	-	TRBD1
TGTGCCAGTAGTAGGTGGACAGGGGGGGACACCATATATTTT	CASSRWTGGDTIYF	TRBJ1-3	TRBV19	-	TRBD1
TGCGCCAGCAGCTTGTACCAGGGGATCACAGATACGCAGTATTTT	CASSLYQGITDTQYF	TRBJ2-3	TRBV5-1	-	-
TGTGCCAGCAGCGTAGCTCCAGACACTGGAAACACCATATATTTT	CASSVAPDTGNTIYF	TRBJ1-3	TRBV9	-	-
TGCGCCAGCAGGTCGGGGGCGGGGAACACCGGGGAGCTGTTTTTT	CASRSGAGNTGELFF	TRBJ2-2	TRBV5-1	-	-
TGTGCCAGCAGTTTATTAGGGGTGAACACTGAAGCTTTCTTT	CASSLLGVNTEAFF	TRBJ1-1	TRBV28	once	-
TGTGCCAGCAGTCAGGGAGAAAACATTCAGTACTTC	CASSQGENIQYF	TRBJ2-4	TRBV6-5	-	-
TGTGCCAGTAGTATATGGACAGGGGAGGTGAACACCATATATTTT	CASSIWTGEVNTIYF	TRBJ1-3	TRBV19	-	TRBD1
TGCGCCAGCAGCGCCAGACAGGGGACCCCCACAGATACGCAGTATTTT	CASSARQGTPTDTQYF	TRBJ2-3	TRBV5-1	-	TRBD1
TGTGCCAGCAGTTTACCCTTAGGGGGCAATCAGCCCCAGCATTTT	CASSLPLGGNQPQHF	TRBJ1-5	TRBV28	-	-
TGCGCCAGCAGCCACAGTCAGCGGTGGAGGGAGAGGGGCAATGAGCAGTTCTTC	CASSHSQRWRERGNEQFF	TRBJ2-1	TRBV4-3	-	-
TGTGCCAGCAGCTTCCCGGGACAGGGATCCAACCGCCGCGGAAACACCATATATTTT	CASSFPGQGSNRRGNTIYF	TRBJ1-3	TRBV7-9	-	TRBD1
TGTGCCAGCAGCCTATACAGGACAGGGCCTGCAGATACGCAGTATTTT	CASSLYRTGPADTQYF	TRBJ2-3	TRBV7-2	-	TRBD1
TGTGCCACCAGTGATTCCGGGACCCTTTGGGACACTGAAGCTTTCTTT	CATSDSGTLWDTEAFF	TRBJ1-1	TRBV24-1	once	-
TGTGCCTGGAGTAGCCCGGGGGGGCCCCAGCATTTT	CAWSSPGGPQHF	TRBJ1-5	TRBV30	-	-
TGTGCCACCAGCCAAAGGGACGGTATCAATCAGCCCCAGCATTTT	CATSQRDGINQPQHF	TRBJ1-5	TRBV24-1	-	-
TGTGCCAGCAGCAAAAGAGGACAGGGTAATTCACCCCTCCACTTT	CASSKRGQGNSPLHF	TRBJ1-6	TRBV21-1	-	-
TGTGCCAGCAGTGCGAGACCGGGACAGGGGCCCTCGGAAAAACTGTTTTTT	CASSARPGQGPSEKLFF	TRBJ1-4	TRBV28	-	TRBD1
TGTGCCAGCCGGGCGGGGGGGCAAAGCACAGATACGCAGTATTTT	CASRAGGQSTDTQYF	TRBJ2-3	TRBV5-4	-	TRBD2
TGTGCCAGCAGCTTGGACAGGGGCGAAGCTTTCTTT	CASSLDRGEAFF	TRBJ1-1	TRBV13	-	TRBD1
TGTGCCAGTAGTGTCTCCAGGGGGCTGGGCACTGAAGCTTTCTTT	CASSVSRGLGTEAFF	TRBJ1-1	TRBV19	few	TRBD1
TGTGCCAGTAGTGAGGACCGGGGAAACACCATATATTTT	CASSEDRGNTIYF	TRBJ1-3	TRBV19	-	-
TGTGCCAGTAGCCTAGGGGGACAGGGCGGTGAAAAACTGTTTTTT	CASSLGGQGGEKLFF	TRBJ1-4	TRBV19	-	TRBD1
TGTGCCAGCAGTCCCTCGGACAGGGAGAACTATGGCTACACCTTC	CASSPSDRENYGYTF	TRBJ1-2	TRBV6-4	-	TRBD1
TGTGCCAGTTGGGACGTAACGAACACCGGGGAGCTGTTTTTT	CASWDVTNTGELFF	TRBJ2-2	TRBV2	-	-
TGTGCCAGCAGTTGGGGGCAGACGAACACTGAAGCTTTCTTT	CASSWGQTNTEAFF	TRBJ1-1	TRBV27	-	-
TGTGCCACCAGCAGAGTGGGCCTTCAAGAGACCCAGTACTTC	CATSRVGLQETQYF	TRBJ2-5	TRBV15	-	-
TGTGCCAGCAGCCAAGTTAAGGTAGTTTTTAATGAAAAACTGTTTTTT	CASSQVKVVFNEKLFF	TRBJ1-4	TRBV4-2	-	-
TGTGCCTGGAGTGTACTTACAGGGGGTCCCACTGAAGCTTTCTTT	CAWSVLTGGPTEAFF	TRBJ1-1	TRBV30	once	TRBD1
TGTGCCAGCAGTCCGCAGGGTGTGGAAAAACTGTTTTTT	CASSPQGVEKLFF	TRBJ1-4	TRBV12-3/TRBV12-4	-	-
TGCGCCAGCAGCTTAGGGGGGAGCAACTATGGCTACACCTTC	CASSLGGSNYGYTF	TRBJ1-2	TRBV5-1	-	-
TGTGCCAGCTCAGTCCGCCAAGAGACCCAGTACTTC	CASSVRQETQYF	TRBJ2-5	TRBV18	-	-
TGTGCCAGCAGCCTCTCGGGACTCCAGAATTCACCCCTCCACTTT	CASSLSGLQNSPLHF	TRBJ1-6	TRBV14	few	-
TGTGCCAGCAGCTTATTGGTTTCTAGCGGGGGGACTAGCACAGATACGCAGTATTTT	CASSLLVSSGGTSTDTQYF	TRBJ2-3	TRBV11-3	-	TRBD2
TGCGCCAGTTCAGACCGCGCAATGGGCACCGGGGAGCTGTTTTTT	CASSDRAMGTGELFF	TRBJ2-2	TRBV5-1	-	-
TGCGCCAGCAGCCAGGCGGGGGAGGGCCGGGATACGCAGTATTTT	CASSQAGEGRDTQYF	TRBJ2-3	TRBV4-3	-	TRBD2
TGTGCCAGCATGGTTGTAGGCCTAGCCAAAAACATTCAGTACTTC	CASMVVGLAKNIQYF	TRBJ2-4	TRBV2	-	-
TGCGCCAGCAGCTTGGTGGCAGGGGATTCACCCCTCCACTTT	CASSLVAGDSPLHF	TRBJ1-6	TRBV5-1	-	-
TGTGCCAGCAGCTCTTTACCACAGGGGAAGTCACCCCTCCACTTT	CASSSLPQGKSPLHF	TRBJ1-6	TRBV7-2	-	TRBD1
TGTGCCAGCAGCCAAACTACATCCGACTATGGCTACACCTTC	CASSQTTSDYGYTF	TRBJ1-2	TRBV3-1/TRBV3-2	few	-
TGTGCCAGCAGCGCAGTGGGCCGGGCGAGGACAGATACGCAGTATTTT	CASSAVGRARTDTQYF	TRBJ2-3	TRBV9	-	-
TGTGCCAGCAGTACGGACAGGGTTTTCTACGAGCAGTACTTC	CASSTDRVFYEQYF	TRBJ2-7	TRBV27	-	TRBD1
TGTGCCAGCAGCTACGGACAGGCCTCTGGCTACACCTTC	CASSYGQASGYTF	TRBJ1-2	TRBV14	-	TRBD1
TGTGCCTGGAAACAGGGGGCTGGAAACACCATATATTTT	CAWKQGAGNTIYF	TRBJ1-3	TRBV30	-	TRBD1
TGTGCCAGCAGTGAAGACCACGGGGCAGGGAGTGAGCAGTACTTC	CASSEDHGAGSEQYF	TRBJ2-7	TRBV25-1	-	-
TGTGCCAGCAGTGACTGGGGCCAAGAGACCCAGTACTTC	CASSDWGQETQYF	TRBJ2-5	TRBV2	-	-
TGTGCCAGCAGGAGGACAGGGAACACTGAAGCTTTCTTT	CASRRTGNTEAFF	TRBJ1-1	TRBV5-6	-	TRBD1
TGTGCCTGGAGCAACACTATGTGGCGCTATGGCTACACCTTC	CAWSNTMWRYGYTF	TRBJ1-2	TRBV30	-	-
TGTGCCAGCAGCCTCCTTGGCGGGGCTCAAGAGACCCAGTACTTC	CASSLLGGAQETQYF	TRBJ2-5	TRBV4-2	-	-
TGTGCCAGCAGTGAAACTGTAACAGGGGGTGTAAACATTCAGTACTTC	CASSETVTGGVNIQYF	TRBJ2-4	TRBV25-1	-	TRBD1